This TCR beta chain was documented in a study of T cell changes during pregnancy in multiple sclerosis. Sequenced by immunoSEQ multiplex PCR; TCRdb stores in-frame clones only, minus some. The sample has over 85,000 clones, under 95% seen once. The ends were cut back, 4 bases at V and 0 bases at J, with 10 bases in the middle. Germline V CDR1 and CDR2: ENHRY, SYGVKD. There are 16 residues in the CDR3. The rearrangement joins TRBV10-3 to TRBJ2-6; tentative D call: TRBD2 (5 bases). This material consisted of peripheral blood, taken in the first trimester of pregnancy. The source is a female donor in good health, enrolled as a control in a pregnancy study. CDR3 nucleotide sequence: TGTGCCATCAGTGCGGTAGGAGGCTCTGGGGCCAACGTCCTGACTTTC. Protein sequence: CAISAVGGSGANVLTF.